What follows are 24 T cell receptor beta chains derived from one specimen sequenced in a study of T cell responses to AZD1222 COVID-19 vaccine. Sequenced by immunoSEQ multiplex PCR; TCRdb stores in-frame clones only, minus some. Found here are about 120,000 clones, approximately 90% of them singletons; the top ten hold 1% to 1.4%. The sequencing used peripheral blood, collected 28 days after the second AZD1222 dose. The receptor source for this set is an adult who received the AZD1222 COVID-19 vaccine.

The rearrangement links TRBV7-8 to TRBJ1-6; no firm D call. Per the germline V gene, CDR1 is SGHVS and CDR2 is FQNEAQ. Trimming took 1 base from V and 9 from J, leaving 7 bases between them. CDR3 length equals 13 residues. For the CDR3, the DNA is TGTGCCAGCAGCTTAGTGCACCGTTCACCCCTCCACTTT. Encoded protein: CASSLVHRSPLHF.

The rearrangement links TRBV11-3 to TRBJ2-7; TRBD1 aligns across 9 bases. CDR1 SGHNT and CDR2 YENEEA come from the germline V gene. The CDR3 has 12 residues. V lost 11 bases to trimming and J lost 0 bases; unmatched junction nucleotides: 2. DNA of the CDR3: TGTGCCGGGGACAGGGTCTCCTACGAGCAGTACTTC. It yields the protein CAGDRVSYEQYF.

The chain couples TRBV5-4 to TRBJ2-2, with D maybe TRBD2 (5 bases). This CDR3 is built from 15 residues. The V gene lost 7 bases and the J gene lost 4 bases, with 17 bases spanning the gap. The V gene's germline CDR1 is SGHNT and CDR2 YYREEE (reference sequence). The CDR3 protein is CASSIKRAGTGELFF. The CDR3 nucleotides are TGTGCCAGCTCCATTAAGAGGGCGGGCACCGGGGAGCTGTTTTTT. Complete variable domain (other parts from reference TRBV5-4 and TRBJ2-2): ETGVTQSPTHLIKTRGQQVTLRCSSQSGHNTVSWYQQALGQGPQFIFQYYREEENGRGNFPPRFSGLQFPNYSSELNVNALELDDSALYLCASSIKRAGTGELFFGEGSRLTVL.

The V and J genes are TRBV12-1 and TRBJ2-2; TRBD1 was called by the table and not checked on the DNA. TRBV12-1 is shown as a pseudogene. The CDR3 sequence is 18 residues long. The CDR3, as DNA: TGTGCCAGCAGCTTTCGAGTCTCCGGGACAGGGAACACCGGGGAGCTGTTTTTT. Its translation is CASSFRVSGTGNTGELFF.

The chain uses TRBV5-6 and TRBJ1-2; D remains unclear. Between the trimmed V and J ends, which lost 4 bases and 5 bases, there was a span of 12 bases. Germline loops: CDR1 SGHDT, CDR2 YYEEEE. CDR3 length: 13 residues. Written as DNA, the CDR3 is TGTGCCAGCAGCCTGACAAGTGGGTATGGCTACACCTTC. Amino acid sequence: CASSLTSGYGYTF.

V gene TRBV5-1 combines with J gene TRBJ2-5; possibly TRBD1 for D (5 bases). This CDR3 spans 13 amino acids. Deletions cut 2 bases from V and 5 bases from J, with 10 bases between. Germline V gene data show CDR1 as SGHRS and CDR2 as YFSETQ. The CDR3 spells CASSLDSWETQYF. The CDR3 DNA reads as TGCGCCAGCAGCTTAGACAGTTGGGAGACCCAGTACTTC.

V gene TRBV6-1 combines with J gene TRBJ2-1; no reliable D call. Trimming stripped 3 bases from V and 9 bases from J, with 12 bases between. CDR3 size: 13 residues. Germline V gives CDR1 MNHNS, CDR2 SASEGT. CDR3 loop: CASSEGWGGEQFF. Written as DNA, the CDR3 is TGTGCCAGCAGTGAGGGGTGGGGTGGTGAGCAGTTCTTC.

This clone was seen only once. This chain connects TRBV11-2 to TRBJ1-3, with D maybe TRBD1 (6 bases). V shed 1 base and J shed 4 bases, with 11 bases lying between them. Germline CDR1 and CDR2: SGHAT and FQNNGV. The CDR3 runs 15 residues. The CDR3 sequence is CASSLARTAGNTIYF. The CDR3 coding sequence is TGTGCCAGCAGCTTAGCCCGGACAGCCGGAAACACCATATATTTT.

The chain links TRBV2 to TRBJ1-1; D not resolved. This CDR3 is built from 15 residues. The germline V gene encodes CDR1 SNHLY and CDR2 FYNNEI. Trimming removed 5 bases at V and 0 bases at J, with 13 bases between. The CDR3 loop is CASSLRIGLNTEAFF. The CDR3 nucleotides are TGTGCCAGCAGTCTCCGGATCGGACTGAACACTGAAGCTTTCTTT.

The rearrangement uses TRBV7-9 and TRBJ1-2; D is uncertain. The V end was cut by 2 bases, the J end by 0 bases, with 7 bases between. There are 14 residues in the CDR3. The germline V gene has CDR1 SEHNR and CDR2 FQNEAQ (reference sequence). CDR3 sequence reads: CASSLQHSNYGYTF. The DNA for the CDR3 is TGTGCCAGCAGCTTACAACACTCTAACTATGGCTACACCTTC. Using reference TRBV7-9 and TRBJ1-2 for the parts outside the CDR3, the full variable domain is DTGVSQNPRHKITKRGQNVTFRCDPISEHNRLYWYRQTLGQGPEFLTYFQNEAQLEKSRLLSDRFSAERPKGSFSTLEIQRTEQGDSAMYLCASSLQHSNYGYTFGSGTRLTVV.

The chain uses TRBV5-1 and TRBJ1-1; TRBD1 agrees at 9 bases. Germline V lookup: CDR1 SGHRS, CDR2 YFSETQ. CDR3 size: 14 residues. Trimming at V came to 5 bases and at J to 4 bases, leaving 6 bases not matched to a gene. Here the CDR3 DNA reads TGCGCCAGCAGGGCCGGGACAGGGTCCACTGAAGCTTTCTTT. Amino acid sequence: CASRAGTGSTEAFF.

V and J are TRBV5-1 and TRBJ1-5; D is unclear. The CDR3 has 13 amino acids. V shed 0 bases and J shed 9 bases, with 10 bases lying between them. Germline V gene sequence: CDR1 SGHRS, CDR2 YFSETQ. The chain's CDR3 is CASSLGESGPQHF. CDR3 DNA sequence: TGCGCCAGCAGCTTGGGGGAGTCGGGGCCCCAGCATTTT.

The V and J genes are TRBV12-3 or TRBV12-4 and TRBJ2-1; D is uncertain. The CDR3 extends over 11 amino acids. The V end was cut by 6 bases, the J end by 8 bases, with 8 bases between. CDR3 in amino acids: CASSSLDEQFF. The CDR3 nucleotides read TGTGCCAGCAGCTCCCTTGATGAGCAGTTCTTC.

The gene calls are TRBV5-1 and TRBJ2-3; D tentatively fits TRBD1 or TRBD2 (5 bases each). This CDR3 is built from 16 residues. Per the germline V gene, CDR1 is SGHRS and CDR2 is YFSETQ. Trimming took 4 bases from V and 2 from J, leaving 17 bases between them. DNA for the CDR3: TGCGCCAGCAGCGAGTTAGGGGTGGGGACCACAGATACGCAGTATTTT. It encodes CASSELGVGTTDTQYF.

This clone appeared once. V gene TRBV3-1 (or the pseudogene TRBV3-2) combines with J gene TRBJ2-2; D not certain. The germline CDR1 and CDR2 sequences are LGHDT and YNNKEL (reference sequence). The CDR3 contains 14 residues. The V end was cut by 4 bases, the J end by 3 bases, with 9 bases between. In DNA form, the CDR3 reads TGTGCCAGCAGCCTTTTCCCTGACACCGGGGAGCTGTTTTTT. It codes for CASSLFPDTGELFF.

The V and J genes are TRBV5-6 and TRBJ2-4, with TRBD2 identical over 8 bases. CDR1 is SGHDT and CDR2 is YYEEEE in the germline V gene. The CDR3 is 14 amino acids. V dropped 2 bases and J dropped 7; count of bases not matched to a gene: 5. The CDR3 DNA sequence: TGTGCCAGCAGCTTCTCAGGGACTAGGAACATTCAGTACTTC. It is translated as CASSFSGTRNIQYF.

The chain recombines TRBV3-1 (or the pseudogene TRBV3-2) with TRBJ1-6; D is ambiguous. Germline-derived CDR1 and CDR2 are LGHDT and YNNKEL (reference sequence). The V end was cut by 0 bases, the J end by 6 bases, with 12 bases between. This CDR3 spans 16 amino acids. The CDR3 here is CASSQEYGVGNSPLHF. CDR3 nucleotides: TGTGCCAGCAGCCAAGAATACGGGGTGGGTAATTCACCCCTCCACTTT.

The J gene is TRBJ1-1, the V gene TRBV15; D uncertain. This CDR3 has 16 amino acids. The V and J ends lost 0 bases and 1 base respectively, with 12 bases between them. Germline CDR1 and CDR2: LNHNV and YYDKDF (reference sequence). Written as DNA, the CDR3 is TGTGCCACCAGCAGAGATAGTGGGGTGTGGAACACTGAAGCTTTCTTT. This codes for CATSRDSGVWNTEAFF.

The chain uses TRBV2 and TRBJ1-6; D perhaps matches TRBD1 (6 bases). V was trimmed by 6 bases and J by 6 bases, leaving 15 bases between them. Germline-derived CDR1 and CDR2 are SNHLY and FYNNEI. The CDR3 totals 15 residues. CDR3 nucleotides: TGTGCCAGCAGCGCCTGGGGGACAAGTAATTCACCCCTCCACTTT. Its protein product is CASSAWGTSNSPLHF.

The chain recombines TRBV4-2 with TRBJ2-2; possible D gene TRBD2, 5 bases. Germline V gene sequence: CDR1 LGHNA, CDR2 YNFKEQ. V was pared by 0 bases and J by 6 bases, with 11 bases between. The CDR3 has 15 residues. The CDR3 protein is CASSQDWPSPGELFF. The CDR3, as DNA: TGTGCCAGCAGCCAAGATTGGCCTAGCCCCGGGGAGCTGTTTTTT.

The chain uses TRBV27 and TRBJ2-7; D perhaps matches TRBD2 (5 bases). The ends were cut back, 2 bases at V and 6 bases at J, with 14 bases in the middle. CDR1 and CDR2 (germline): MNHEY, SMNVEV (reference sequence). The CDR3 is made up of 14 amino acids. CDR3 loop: CASSLVDRGSEQYF. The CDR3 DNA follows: TGTGCCAGCAGTTTAGTCGATCGGGGTTCCGAGCAGTACTTC.

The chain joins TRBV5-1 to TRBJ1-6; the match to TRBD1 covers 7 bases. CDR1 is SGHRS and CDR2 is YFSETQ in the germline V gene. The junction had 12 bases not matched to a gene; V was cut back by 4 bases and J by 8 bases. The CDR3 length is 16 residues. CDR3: CASSAETGTSDSPLHF. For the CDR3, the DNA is TGCGCCAGCAGCGCTGAGACAGGGACGTCGGATTCACCCCTCCACTTT.

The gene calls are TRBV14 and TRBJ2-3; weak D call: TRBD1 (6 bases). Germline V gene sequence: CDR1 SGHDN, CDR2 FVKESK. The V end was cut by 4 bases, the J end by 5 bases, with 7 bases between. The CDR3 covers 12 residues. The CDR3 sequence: CASSPTGDTQYF. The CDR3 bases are TGTGCCAGCAGCCCGACAGGAGATACGCAGTATTTT. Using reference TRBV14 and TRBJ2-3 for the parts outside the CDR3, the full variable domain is EAGVTQFPSHSVIEKGQTVTLRCDPISGHDNLYWYRRVMGKEIKFLLHFVKESKQDESGMPNNRFLAERTGGTYSTLKVQPAELEDSGVYFCASSPTGDTQYFGPGTRLTVL.

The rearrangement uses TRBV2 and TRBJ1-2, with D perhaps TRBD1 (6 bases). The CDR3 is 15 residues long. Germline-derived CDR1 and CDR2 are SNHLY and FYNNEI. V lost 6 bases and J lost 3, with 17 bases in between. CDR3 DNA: TGTGCCAGCAGCTCATTCAGGGGATCGGACTATGGCTACACCTTC. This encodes CASSSFRGSDYGYTF. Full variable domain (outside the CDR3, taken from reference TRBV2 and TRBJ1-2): EPEVTQTPSHQVTQMGQEVILRCVPISNHLYFYWYRQILGQKVEFLVSFYNNEISEKSEIFDDQFSVERPDGSNFTLKIRSTKLEDSAMYFCASSSFRGSDYGYTFGSGTRLTVV.